The sequence of this T cell receptor (beta chain) was determined in a study of shared clonotypes between healthy human individuals (TCRdb year 2020). For the study in its entirety: The cohort comprised two women and a few men aged 18 to 49 years. For each donor, CD4 naive and CD4 memory were each given three plates, CD8 naive was given two plates, and CD8 memory was given one plate. To estimate repertoire size and how much clonotype sharing occurs between individuals, the study deeply sequenced the blood TCR repertoires of several healthy adults. To increase sequencing depth and limit assay-specific biases, TCR repertoire library preparation and sequencing were carried out by different laboratories using diverse techniques. Per donor, leukapheresis produced somewhere between about 0.9 and 9 billion PBMCs. What the study reported, not specific to this receptor: Sampling was limited to blood, and TCR repertoires in tissue likely differ from TCR repertoires in blood. Naive subsets generally had larger estimated clonotype richness than memory subsets. Because the study included only a small number of donors, the genetic and exposure-history diversity represented was limited. Pairwise subsampling led to the expectation that sequencing depth would affect the degree of clonotype sharing among donors. Incomplete sequencing was indicated by rarefaction of sorted-subset datasets, despite the large sequencing depth. When a handful of donors were compared, the shared fraction of clonotypes was around 5% for naive CD4, less than 4% for naive CD8, more than 2% for memory CD4, and approximately 0.4% for memory CD8. Compared with non-shared clonotypes, the clonotypes found in all four sorted-subset donors had higher generation probabilities.

In the case of this clone: The target of this receptor is not known. No base quality information exists; no much larger clone differs at one position.

Compared with germline, V lacks 3 bases and J lacks 6 bases; bases without a gene match: 8. Via the germline V gene, CDR1 is SGHAT and CDR2 FQNNGV. There are 15 amino acids in the CDR3, from cysteine to phenylalanine inclusive. Of all the DNA, just the CDR3 is kept, 45 bases in frame from base 1. Using the deep immunoSEQ assay, multiplex PCR amplified TCR CDR3 regions from genomic DNA. Extracted genomic DNA from each cell subset was distributed evenly across all wells of several immunoSEQ 96-well plates, and each plate was treated as a replicate. For sorted subsets, each replicate PCR was loaded with 150 to 250 ng genomic DNA, equivalent to approximately 33,000 T cell genomes. The purified libraries were quantified using a Qubit 3.0 fluorometer, sized with a Bioanalyzer 2100, and then quantified again using the KAPA Library Quantification kit. Every immunoSEQ 96-well plate was sequenced on a dedicated single-read 150-cycle Illumina NextSeq 550 flow cell. The authors' pipeline ran thus. The immunoSEQ output contained only junctional sequences without quality scores, so filtering could not match that applied to full-length reads. Sequences were annotated with PyIR, a Python wrapper for IgBLAST v1.9, and V/J genes and CDR3 were assigned using IMGT germline references. Any read was removed if the V/J assignment was weak (E-value above 1e-6), the CDR3 was missing, or the read contained stop codons, out-of-frame junctions, or ambiguous translated residues. V3J clonotypes were defined as sequences sharing the same inferred V gene, J gene, and CDR3 amino acid sequence. Percentage overlap between repertoires was calculated by dividing the number of shared unique clonotypes by the size of the smaller repertoire. RTK rarefaction, the Chao1 estimator, and Recon v2.1 estimates of unobserved clonotypes were used to assess repertoire richness. Generation probabilities were computed with OLGA for all TCRbeta clonotypes obtained by the gDNA method from a handful of donors. TCRdb re-hosts the immuneACCESS table, in-frame sequences only. Its copies lack some clones; in the studies checked, an unresolved V gene accounts for under half of them, and the cause for the rest is not known. The DNA gave D and trimming, while V, J and clone size come from that table. Across this sample there are about 2.1 million clones, with roughly 91% seen only once. Jointly, the top ten make up over 1.5% of the sample.

CD8 naive samples consisted of CD45RO-negative cells that were positively selected for CCR7, yielding a CD45RA+CCR7+ population without TemRA cells. Healthy HIV-negative adults with no recently reported acute infections or vaccinations were included as donors. Only Caucasian adults living in Nashville, Tennessee, USA were represented among the donors. Blood was obtained by leukapheresis, after which PBMCs were separated by Ficoll-Histopaque density gradient centrifugation and cryopreserved in liquid nitrogen vapor phase. Analytical flow cytometry was used to check the purity and quantity of every magnetically sorted T cell population. Genomic DNA was isolated from each sorted fraction and quantified by UV absorbance on a Nanodrop 2000c.

The receptor's source is a young man in good health. Some clones in this sample may be carry-over from other donors' samples. The sequenced sample consisted of naive CD8+ T cells from PBMCs. The cell subset or site label for this specimen denotes: CD45RA+CCR7+. The chain is encoded by TRBV11-2 joined to TRBJ2-1, with 7 bases in between that match TRBD2. The nucleotides read TGTGCCAGCAGCTTTGAACTAGCGAAATTCAATGAGCAGTTCTTC. Protein translation: CASSFELAKFNEQFF. The CDR3, completed at both ends by the reference TRBV11-2 and TRBJ2-1 genes, gives the full variable domain EAGVAQSPRYKIIEKRQSVAFWCNPISGHATLYWYQQILGQGPKLLIQFQNNGVVDDSQLPKDRFSAERLKGVDSTLKIQPAKLEDSAVYLCASSFELAKFNEQFFGPGTRLTVL.